This T cell receptor (beta chain) was recovered during a study of control samples from healthy donors and cancer patients. Assay: immunoSEQ multiplex PCR; the TCRdb copy retains only in-frame clones and omits some. The sample consists of around 180,000 clones, 75% to 95% of them appearing once. Per germline, CDR1 MNHEY and CDR2 SMNVEV (reference sequence). V trimming: 8 bases; J trimming: 3 bases; junction bases outside the gene matches: 9. The CDR3 extends over 14 amino acids. Sequenced material: blood. This TCR was recovered from a woman aged 40 to 55 in good health. The chain joins TRBV27 to TRBJ1-2; TRBD1 agrees at 7 bases. The CDR3 is CASGQGGRHYGYTF. CDR3 coding DNA: TGTGCCAGCGGTCAGGGGGGGCGTCACTATGGCTACACCTTC.